The 12 T cell receptor beta chains reported below all come from one sample, sequenced in a study of CD8 T cells in ankylosing spondylitis. The study's findings and limits: Characteristic, it appeared, of ankylosing spondylitis blood was a TCR beta motif of about eight highly homologous variants.

TCRdb itself ran the 5' RACE reads through MiXCR, one entry per CDR3 protein. The sample consists of approximately 400,000 distinct CDR3 sequences, about 25% of them appearing once. No antigen has been identified for these receptors. Sequencing was carried out using blood, either unsorted or a sorted T cell fraction (not recorded which). These receptors all come from a male donor with ankylosing spondylitis.

This clonotype was found a few times. The genes are TRBV20-1 and TRBJ2-7; 7 nucleotides align to TRBD2. Germline assignment: CDR1 DFQATT and CDR2 SNEGSKA (reference sequence). Trimming cost V 1 base and J 3 bases; bases outside gene matches: 3. CDR3 length: 13 amino acids. CDR3 bases: TGCAGTGCTAGAGGACCGGGGGGCTACGAGCAGTACTTC. Translating it yields CSARGPGGYEQYF.

The chain has TRBV29-1 and TRBJ2-3; TRBD2 is a possible D gene (6 bases). Germline loops: CDR1 SQVTM, CDR2 ANQGSEA. The ends were cut back, 8 bases at V and 1 base at J, with 13 bases in the middle. This CDR3 is 13 amino acids long. The CDR3 DNA sequence: TGCAGCCTAGGGTGGGAGGGCACAGATACGCAGTATTTT. It translates to CSLGWEGTDTQYF.

This chain uses TRBV7-9 with TRBJ1-1; 8 bases map to TRBD1. The CDR3 has 14 residues. Trimming at V came to 2 bases and at J to 5 bases, leaving 4 bases not matched to a gene. Germline CDR1 reads SEHNR; CDR2 reads FQNEAQ (reference sequence). CDR3 residues: CASSLTGGTTEAFF. CDR3 DNA sequence: TGTGCCAGCAGCTTAACAGGGGGAACAACTGAAGCTTTCTTT.

The J gene is TRBJ1-5, the V gene TRBV28; 7 bases map to TRBD1. The CDR3 is made up of 17 amino acids. After removal of 2 bases from V and 0 bases from J, the junction contained 7 bases not matched to a gene. Germline-derived CDR1 and CDR2 are MDHEN and SYDVKM. The CDR3 DNA reads TGTGCCAGCAGTTTAGGACAGGAGCCTTATAGCAATCAGCCCCAGCATTTT. It yields the protein CASSLGQEPYSNQPQHF.

The table lists this clonotype with many counts. The chain joins TRBV10-3 to TRBJ1-4; D gene unclear. Trimming cost V 5 bases and J 7 bases, with 11 bases left between them. The germline gives CDR1 ENHRY, CDR2 SYGVKD. This CDR3 spans 13 amino acids. CDR3: CAISSKLGEKLFF. For the CDR3, the DNA is TGTGCCATCAGTTCTAAGCTCGGTGAAAAACTGTTTTTT.

The chain joins TRBV10-3 to TRBJ2-7; no clear D gene. CDR1 is ENHRY and CDR2 is SYGVKD in the germline V gene. The CDR3 has 15 amino acids. Trimming left V 6 bases short and J 5 bases short, with 20 bases between. CDR3 protein: CAISLEGSGWDEQYF. The CDR3, as DNA: TGTGCCATCAGCCTAGAAGGGTCAGGATGGGACGAGCAGTACTTC.

This clonotype was detected once. This chain links TRBV19 with TRBJ1-5; TRBD1 is a possible D gene (5 bases). This CDR3 comprises 16 residues. Trimming took 5 bases from V and 0 from J, leaving 14 bases between them. Germline V gene data show CDR1 as LNHDA and CDR2 as SQIVND (reference sequence). For the CDR3, the DNA is TGTGCCAGTAGTGGAAGACTGACAGTTAGCAATCAGCCCCAGCATTTT. This gives the protein CASSGRLTVSNQPQHF.

At least ten counts were recorded for this clonotype. The V and J genes are TRBV20-1 and TRBJ1-5; D is unclear. Germline V gives CDR1 DFQATT, CDR2 SNEGSKA (reference sequence). CDR3 length: 13 residues. Trimming pared 1 base from V and 0 bases from J, leaving 4 bases between. The CDR3 DNA sequence: TGCAGTGCTAGAGGGGATAGCAATCAGCCCCAGCATTTT. It yields the protein CSARGDSNQPQHF.

This clonotype was picked up a small number of times. This chain links TRBV5-1 with TRBJ1-1; D is unresolved. CDR1 is SGHRS and CDR2 is YFSETQ in the germline V gene. The CDR3 extends over 14 amino acids. Trimming took off 4 bases at V and 4 bases at J, with 14 bases between the two ends. In DNA, the CDR3 is TGCGCCAGCAGCACCGGTGGGTTAGGCACTGAAGCTTTCTTT. Residues: CASSTGGLGTEAFF.

The CDR3 sequence is CSASHWETQYF. The DNA of the CDR3 is TGCAGTGCTAGTCACTGGGAGACCCAGTACTTC. This chain links TRBV20-1 with TRBJ2-5; D is ambiguous. CDR3 length equals 11 residues. Germline CDR1 and CDR2: DFQATT and SNEGSKA (reference sequence). Trimming shortened V by 3 bases and J by 5 bases, and 7 bases separated the two germline ends.

V and J are TRBV10-3 and TRBJ1-6; D is ambiguous. The germline V gene has CDR1 ENHRY and CDR2 SYGVKD. Between the trimmed V and J ends, which lost 0 bases and 8 bases, there was a span of 11 bases. The CDR3 is 15 amino acids. The DNA of the CDR3 is TGTGCCATCAGTGAGTCGGCCATATATGATTCACCCCTCCACTTT. It encodes CAISESAIYDSPLHF.

This clonotype has a handful of counts. The chain employs TRBV7-2 and TRBJ1-2; D call uncertain. The CDR3 runs 12 residues. Trimming took 2 bases from V and 5 from J, leaving 6 bases between them. Germline CDR1 and CDR2: SGHTA and FQGNSA. As DNA, the CDR3 is TGTGCCAGCAGCTTAAGCCAGTATGGCTACACCTTC. Amino acids: CASSLSQYGYTF.